This T cell receptor (beta chain) was retrieved from a study of cytomegalovirus exposure and HLA in healthy donors. Looking at the study overall: A data release that came early held approximately 85 million unique TCRs from HLA-typed donors. Study observations and caveats: When a later analysis compared HLA-associated TCR beta chains with equally common others, the HLA-associated chains turned out to be more clonally expanded and to have lower generation probabilities. In a later analysis, TCR beta V- and J-gene trimming showed a link to a missense DCLRE1C variant.

Points on this clone: Its antigen is not known.

CDR1 and CDR2 from the germline V gene are MNHEY and SMNVEV (reference sequence). CDR3 length equals 16 residues. J lost 3 bases, V lost 6 bases, and 10 bases had no gene match. PCR was performed using 60 Vbeta and 13 Jbeta primers. As processed by the authors: Unique TCR beta chains numbered around 80 million in a later analysis, with around 10 million shared. The repertoire was sequenced with immunoSEQ multiplex PCR; TCRdb's copy has only in-frame clones and lacks some. The V and J calls and the clone size are those of that table, but D and trimming were determined from the DNA. Found here are some 180,000 clones, about four fifths of them singletons; the top ten hold more than 1.5%.

This receptor was identified in a man aged 35-49 years in good health and CMV-seronegative. V usage is TRBV27 and J usage is TRBJ2-2; 7 positions match TRBD2. Sequencing was performed on PBMCs. DNA for the CDR3: TGTGCCAGCAGCCGGCGTGGACTAGGAGACACCGGGGAGCTGTTTTTT. Amino acid sequence: CASSRRGLGDTGELFF.